One sample yielded the 32 T cell receptor beta chains listed below, sequenced in a study of CXCR3-negative and CXCR3-positive naive CD8 T cells. Via 5' RACE with UMI labels, TRB cDNA libraries were prepared. Reanalyzing the 5' RACE reads, TCRdb keeps one entry per CDR3 protein, without DNA. This sample's table reports tens of thousands of distinct CDR3 sequences. The sample taken for sequencing was memory CD8+ T cells from blood. All receptors derive from a human donor in good health. Some clones in this sample may be carry-over from other donors' samples.

V usage is TRBV29-1 and J usage is TRBJ1-4. The germline V gene encodes CDR1 SQVTM and CDR2 ANQGSEA. This CDR3 is 13 amino acids long. CDR3 residues: CSVVVSRGEKLFF.

The rearrangement uses TRBV15 and TRBJ2-1. Germline V CDR1 and CDR2: LNHNV, YYDKDF (reference sequence). The CDR3 totals 13 residues. The chain's CDR3 is CATSRTRYNEQFF.

The chain uses TRBV6-2 or TRBV6-3 and TRBJ2-2; checking the TCRdb D call of TRBD1 is not possible without DNA. CDR1 MNHEY and CDR2 SVGEGT come from the germline V gene. This CDR3 has 16 amino acids. The CDR3 is CASSYGGGLPTGELFF.

The rearrangement uses TRBV7-9 and TRBJ2-5; TCRdb selects TRBD1, and the lack of DNA leaves this call unchecked. Germline V CDR1 and CDR2: SEHNR, FQNEAQ (reference sequence). The CDR3 spans 14 residues. CDR3: CASSAPGAPETQYF.

The chain links TRBV4-2 to TRBJ2-1; TCRdb selects TRBD2, and the lack of DNA leaves this call unchecked. The CDR3 runs 16 residues. Germline CDR1 is LGHNA and CDR2 is YNFKEQ. CDR3 loop: CASSQGGGAPYNEQFF.

This chain joins TRBV27 and TRBJ2-2; TCRdb lists TRBD1, though no DNA is available to test this call. The CDR3 is 14 residues long. CDR1 and CDR2 from the germline V gene are MNHEY and SMNVEV (reference sequence). The CDR3 here is CASTRGRGVGELFF.

The V and J genes are TRBV29-1 and TRBJ2-7; TCRdb designates TRBD1, a call that cannot be tested without DNA. The CDR3 has 14 amino acids. Per germline, CDR1 SQVTM and CDR2 ANQGSEA. CDR3 region: CSVEDWDSSYEQYF.

This chain connects TRBV3-1 to TRBJ2-1; without DNA, the TCRdb call of TRBD2 cannot be checked. The CDR3 runs to 20 residues. Per the germline V gene, CDR1 is LGHDT and CDR2 is YNNKEL (reference sequence). CDR3 protein: CASSQDSGDLAGALYNEQFF.

This chain joins TRBV7-2 and TRBJ2-5; TCRdb's D call of TRBD1 is untestable without DNA. CDR1 SGHTA and CDR2 FQGNSA come from the germline V gene. CDR3 size: 14 residues. CDR3 sequence reads: CASSPPGTLETQYF.

The chain has TRBV5-6 and TRBJ2-7; TCRdb picks TRBD1, but there is no DNA to check that call. Germline V gives CDR1 SGHDT, CDR2 YYEEEE. CDR3 length: 13 amino acids. The CDR3: CASSFGPRGEQYF.

The chain has TRBV7-3 and TRBJ1-2; lacking DNA, the TRBD1 call made by TCRdb goes unchecked. The CDR3 spans 13 residues. Germline CDR1 reads SGHTA; CDR2 reads FQGTGA. The CDR3 sequence is CASSPGTAGGYTF.

The chain couples TRBV14 to TRBJ2-1. CDR3 size: 13 residues. CDR1 and CDR2 (germline): SGHDN, FVKESK. The CDR3 reads CASSQDDAWAQFF.

The chain employs TRBV20-1 and TRBJ1-2. Germline CDR1 DFQATT, CDR2 SNEGSKA (reference sequence). This CDR3 spans 15 amino acids. The CDR3 sequence: CSARAGGREDSGYTF.

V usage is TRBV20-1 and J usage is TRBJ2-1; the TCRdb D gene call, TRBD1, has no DNA to confirm it. The germline CDR1 and CDR2 sequences are DFQATT and SNEGSKA (reference sequence). CDR3 length: 13 amino acids. Here the CDR3 reads CSASWGADNEQFF.

The V gene is TRBV6-5, the J gene TRBJ2-3; checking the TCRdb D call of TRBD1 is not possible without DNA. This CDR3 is built from 15 residues. Looked up from germline, CDR1 is MNHEY and CDR2 is SVGAGI. CDR3: CASSDGGSGTDTQYF.

V gene TRBV7-3 combines with J gene TRBJ2-1; TCRdb's D gene call, TRBD2, goes unchecked for lack of DNA. The CDR3 length is 18 residues. Per the germline V gene, CDR1 is SGHTA and CDR2 is FQGTGA. The CDR3 sequence: CASSPGLAGGYSYNEQFF.

This rearrangement joins TRBV30 to TRBJ1-2; there is no DNA to check the TCRdb D call of TRBD1. The CDR3 totals 13 residues. CDR1 GTSNPN and CDR2 SVGIG come from the germline V gene (reference sequence). CDR3 protein: CAWRDRGFYGYTF.

The J gene is TRBJ2-2, the V gene TRBV24-1; without DNA, the TCRdb call of TRBD1 cannot be checked. The CDR3 extends over 16 amino acids. Germline V gene sequence: CDR1 KGHDR, CDR2 SFDVKD. The CDR3 sequence: CATSEVGTENTGELFF.

The genes are TRBV29-1 and TRBJ2-7; TCRdb calls TRBD1, which cannot be checked without DNA. The CDR3 runs 14 residues. Germline CDR1 is SQVTM and CDR2 is ANQGSEA. CDR3 protein: CSAEGTGGKDEQYF.

The rearrangement joins TRBV15 to TRBJ2-1; TCRdb's D gene call, TRBD2, goes unchecked for lack of DNA. Germline lookup yields CDR1 LNHNV and CDR2 YYDKDF (reference sequence). The CDR3 loop spans 12 amino acids. This CDR3 is CATSPTSGGQFF. Drawing the rest from reference TRBV15 and TRBJ2-1, the complete variable domain is DAMVIQNPRYQVTQFGKPVTLSCSQTLNHNVMYWYQQKSSQAPKLLFHYYDKDFNNEADTPDNFQSRRPNTSFCFLDIRSPGLGDTAMYLCATSPTSGGQFFGPGTRLTVL.

The V and J genes are TRBV12-5 and TRBJ1-1. The CDR3 covers 13 residues. Germline-derived CDR1 and CDR2 are LGHNT and FRNRAP. This CDR3 is CASGLGENTEAFF.

The rearrangement uses TRBV20-1 and TRBJ2-1; TCRdb outputs TRBD2, but without DNA this stays unchecked. The CDR3 has 18 amino acids. From germline, CDR1 is DFQATT and CDR2 SNEGSKA (reference sequence). CDR3 sequence: CSARDPVGLAGVYNEQFF.

This chain joins TRBV6-5 and TRBJ2-1; TCRdb indicates TRBD2, and absent DNA this call remains unverified. The CDR3 is 15 amino acids. CDR1 and CDR2 (germline): MNHEY, SVGAGI. CDR3 sequence: CASSLAGVSYNEQFF.

The gene calls are TRBV29-1 and TRBJ2-5; TCRdb gives TRBD1 as the D gene, but with no DNA this cannot be confirmed. This CDR3 has 14 residues. Germline lookup yields CDR1 SQVTM and CDR2 ANQGSEA. The CDR3: CSVEVLDREETQYF.

The chain uses TRBV30 and TRBJ1-2; absent DNA, TCRdb's TRBD1 call cannot be checked. CDR3 size: 13 residues. Per the germline V gene, CDR1 is GTSNPN and CDR2 is SVGIG (reference sequence). The CDR3 reads CAWSPGQGNGYTF.

The chain is built from TRBV18 and TRBJ2-1. CDR1 is KGHSH, CDR2 LQKENI, per germline. The CDR3 loop spans 15 amino acids. This CDR3 reads CASSPPSSSYNEQFF.

This chain uses TRBV30 with TRBJ1-3. Germline CDR1 and CDR2: GTSNPN and SVGIG (reference sequence). The CDR3 extends over 14 amino acids. CDR3 loop: CAWNGHFSGNTIYF.

The chain combines TRBV20-1 with TRBJ2-7; checking the TCRdb D call of TRBD2 is not possible without DNA. The CDR3 spans 14 residues. CDR1 is DFQATT and CDR2 is SNEGSKA in the germline V gene (reference sequence). CDR3: CSARDALTSYEQYF.

This clonotype ranks as medium-sized in terms of frequency. The chain is built from TRBV11-3 and TRBJ2-1; TCRdb's assignment of TRBD2 cannot be checked, as there is no DNA. CDR3 length equals 14 residues. Germline CDR1 reads SGHNT; CDR2 reads YENEEA. Here the CDR3 reads CASSLREAYNEQFF.

This chain joins TRBV4-3 and TRBJ1-1. Germline CDR1 is LGHNA and CDR2 is YSLEER. The CDR3 is made up of 13 amino acids. The CDR3 loop is CASSPIMNTEAFF.

The rearrangement joins TRBV7-2 to TRBJ2-4; TCRdb calls TRBD1, which cannot be checked without DNA. The CDR3 has 15 residues. Looked up from germline, CDR1 is SGHTA and CDR2 is FQGNSA. The CDR3 here is CASSPPWGAKNIQYF. Full variable domain (missing parts from reference TRBV7-2 and TRBJ2-4): GAGVSQSPSNKVTEKGKDVELRCDPISGHTALYWYRQSLGQGLEFLIYFQGNSAPDKSGLPSDRFSAERTGGSVSTLTIQRTQQEDSAVYLCASSPPWGAKNIQYFGAGTRLSVL.

The chain joins TRBV15 to TRBJ1-1; TCRdb indicates TRBD1, and absent DNA this call remains unverified. CDR3 size: 15 residues. Germline V gene lookup returns CDR1 LNHNV and CDR2 YYDKDF (reference sequence). The CDR3 sequence: CATSSRTGPNTEAFF.